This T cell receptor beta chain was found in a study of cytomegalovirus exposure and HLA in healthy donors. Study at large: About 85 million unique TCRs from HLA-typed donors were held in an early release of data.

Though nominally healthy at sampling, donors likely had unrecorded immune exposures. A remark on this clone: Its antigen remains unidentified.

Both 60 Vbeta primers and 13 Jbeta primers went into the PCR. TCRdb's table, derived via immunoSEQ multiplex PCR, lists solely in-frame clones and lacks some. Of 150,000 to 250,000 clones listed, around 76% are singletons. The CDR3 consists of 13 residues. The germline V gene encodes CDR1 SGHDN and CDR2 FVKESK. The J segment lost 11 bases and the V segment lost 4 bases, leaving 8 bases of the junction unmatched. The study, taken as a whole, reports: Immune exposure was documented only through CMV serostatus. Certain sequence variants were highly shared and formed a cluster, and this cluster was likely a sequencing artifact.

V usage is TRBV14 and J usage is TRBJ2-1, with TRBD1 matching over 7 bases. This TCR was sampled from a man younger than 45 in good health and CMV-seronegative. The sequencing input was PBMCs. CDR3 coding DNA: TGTGCCAGCAGCCCGGGACAGCTCATCCAGCAGTTCTTC. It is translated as CASSPGQLIQQFF. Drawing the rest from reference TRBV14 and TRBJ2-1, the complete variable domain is EAGVTQFPSHSVIEKGQTVTLRCDPISGHDNLYWYRRVMGKEIKFLLHFVKESKQDESGMPNNRFLAERTGGTYSTLKVQPAELEDSGVYFCASSPGQLIQQFFGPGTRLTVL.